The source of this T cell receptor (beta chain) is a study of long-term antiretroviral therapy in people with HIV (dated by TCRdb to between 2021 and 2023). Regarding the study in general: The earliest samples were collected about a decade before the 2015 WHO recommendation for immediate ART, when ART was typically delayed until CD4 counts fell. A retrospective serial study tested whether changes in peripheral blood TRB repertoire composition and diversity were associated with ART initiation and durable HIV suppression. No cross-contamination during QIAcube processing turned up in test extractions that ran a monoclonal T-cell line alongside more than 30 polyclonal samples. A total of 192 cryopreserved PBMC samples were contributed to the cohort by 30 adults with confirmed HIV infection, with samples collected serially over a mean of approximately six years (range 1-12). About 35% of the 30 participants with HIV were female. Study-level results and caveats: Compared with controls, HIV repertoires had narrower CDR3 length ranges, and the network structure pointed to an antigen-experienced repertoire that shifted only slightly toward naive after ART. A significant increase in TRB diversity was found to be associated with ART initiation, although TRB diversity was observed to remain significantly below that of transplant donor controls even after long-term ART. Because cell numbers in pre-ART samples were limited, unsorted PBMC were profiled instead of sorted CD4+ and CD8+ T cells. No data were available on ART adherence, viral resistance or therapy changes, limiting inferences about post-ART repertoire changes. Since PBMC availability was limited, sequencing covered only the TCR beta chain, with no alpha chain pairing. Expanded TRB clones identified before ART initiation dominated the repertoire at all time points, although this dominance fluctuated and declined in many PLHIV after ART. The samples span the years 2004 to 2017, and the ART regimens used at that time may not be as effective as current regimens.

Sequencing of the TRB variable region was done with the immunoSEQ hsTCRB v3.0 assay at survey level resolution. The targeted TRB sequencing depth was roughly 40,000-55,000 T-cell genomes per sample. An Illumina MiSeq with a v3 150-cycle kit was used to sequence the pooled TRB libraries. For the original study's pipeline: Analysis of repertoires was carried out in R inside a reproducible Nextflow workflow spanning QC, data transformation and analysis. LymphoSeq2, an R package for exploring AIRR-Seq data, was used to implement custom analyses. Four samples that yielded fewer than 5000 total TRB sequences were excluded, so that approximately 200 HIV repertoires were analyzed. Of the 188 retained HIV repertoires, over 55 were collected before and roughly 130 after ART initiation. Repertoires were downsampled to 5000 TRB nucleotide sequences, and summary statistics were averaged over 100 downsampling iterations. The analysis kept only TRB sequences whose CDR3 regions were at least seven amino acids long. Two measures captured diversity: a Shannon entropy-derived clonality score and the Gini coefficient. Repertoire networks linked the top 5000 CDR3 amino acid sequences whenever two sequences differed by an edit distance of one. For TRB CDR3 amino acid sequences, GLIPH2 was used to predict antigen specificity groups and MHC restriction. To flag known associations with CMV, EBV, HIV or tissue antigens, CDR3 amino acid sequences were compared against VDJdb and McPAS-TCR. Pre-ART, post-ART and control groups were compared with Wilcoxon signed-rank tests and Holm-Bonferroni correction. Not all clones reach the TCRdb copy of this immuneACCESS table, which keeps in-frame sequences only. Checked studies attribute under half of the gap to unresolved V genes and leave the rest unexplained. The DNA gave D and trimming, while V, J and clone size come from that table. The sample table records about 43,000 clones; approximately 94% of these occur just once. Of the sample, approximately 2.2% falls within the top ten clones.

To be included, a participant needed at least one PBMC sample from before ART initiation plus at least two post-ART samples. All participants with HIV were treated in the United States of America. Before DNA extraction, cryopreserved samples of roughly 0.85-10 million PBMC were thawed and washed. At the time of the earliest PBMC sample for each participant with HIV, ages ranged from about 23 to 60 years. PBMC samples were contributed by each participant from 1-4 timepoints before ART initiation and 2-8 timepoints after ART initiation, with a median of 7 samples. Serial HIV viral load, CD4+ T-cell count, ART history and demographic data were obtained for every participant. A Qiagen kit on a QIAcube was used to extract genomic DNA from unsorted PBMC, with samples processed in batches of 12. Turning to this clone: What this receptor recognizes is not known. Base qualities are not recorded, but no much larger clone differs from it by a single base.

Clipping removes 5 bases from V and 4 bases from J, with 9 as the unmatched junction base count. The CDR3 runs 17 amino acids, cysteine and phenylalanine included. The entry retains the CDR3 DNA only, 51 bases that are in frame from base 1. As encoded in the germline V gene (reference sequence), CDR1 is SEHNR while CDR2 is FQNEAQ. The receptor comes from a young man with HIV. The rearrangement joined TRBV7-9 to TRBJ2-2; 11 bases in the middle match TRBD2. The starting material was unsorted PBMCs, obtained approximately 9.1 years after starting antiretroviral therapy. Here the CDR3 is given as CASSQTGTSGFTGELFF. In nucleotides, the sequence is TGTGCCAGCAGCCAAACCGGGACTAGCGGTTTCACCGGGGAGCTGTTTTTT.